The 28 T cell receptor beta chains listed next were all sequenced from one sample in a study of PD-L1 blockade in urothelial cancer. The time point denotes: peripheral blood 6 weeks after treatment start. The data were produced by immunoSEQ multiplex PCR, yet TCRdb's version contains in-frame clones alone and is incomplete. Altogether 45,000 to 60,000 clones are present, around nine tenths being singletons, with the ten largest covering under 2.5%. This specimen consisted of PBMCs, obtained around atezolizumab (anti-PD-L1) treatment. These receptors all come from a man between 60 and 75 years old with urothelial cancer.

The chain links TRBV4-1 to TRBJ2-3; possible D gene TRBD2, 6 bases. V shed 2 bases and J shed 8 bases, with 20 bases lying between them. This CDR3 has 16 residues. Germline V CDR1 and CDR2: MGHRA, YSYEKL. This CDR3 reads CASSQPEEGSFGTQYF. For the CDR3, the DNA is TGCGCCAGCAGCCAACCCGAGGAGGGAAGTTTTGGTACGCAGTATTTT.

V is TRBV9 and J is TRBJ2-4, with D tentatively TRBD2 (7 bases). With 0 bases removed from V and 7 bases from J, the gap between germline ends came to 14 bases. The V gene's germline CDR1 is SGDLS and CDR2 YYNGEE. The length of the CDR3 is 15 residues. As DNA, the CDR3 is TGTGCCAGCAGCGTAGGGGGTGCGGGGGCGAACATTCAGTACTTC. Its protein product is CASSVGGAGANIQYF.

The V gene is TRBV14, the J gene TRBJ1-4, with 7 bases lining up with TRBD1. The ends lost 6 bases at V and 11 bases at J; junction bases unmatched: 9. The CDR3 loop spans 13 amino acids. CDR1 is SGHDN and CDR2 is FVKESK in the germline V gene. The CDR3 DNA reads as TGTGCCAGCAGGGCAGGGGGAAATGGCAAACTGTTTTTT. Protein sequence: CASRAGGNGKLFF.

V and J are TRBV20-1 and TRBJ2-3; a weak D match, TRBD2 (5 bases). V was trimmed by 6 bases and J by 6 bases, leaving 10 bases between them. The V gene's germline CDR1 is DFQATT and CDR2 SNEGSKA (reference sequence). The length of the CDR3 is 11 residues. The CDR3 DNA sequence: TGCAGTGCGCCTACTAGGGATACGCAGTATTTT. This codes for CSAPTRDTQYF.

The sample holds a few counts of this clone. This chain joins TRBV28 and TRBJ1-1; possibly TRBD1 for D (6 bases). V was clipped by 6 bases and J by 0 bases, with 11 bases between them. CDR3 length equals 14 residues. Germline V gene sequence: CDR1 MDHEN, CDR2 SYDVKM. The CDR3 region is CASRFRDMNTEAFF. Written as DNA, the CDR3 is TGTGCCAGCAGATTCAGGGACATGAACACTGAAGCTTTCTTT.

The chain couples TRBV27 to TRBJ1-1; D ambiguous. This CDR3 contains 14 residues. Per germline, CDR1 MNHEY and CDR2 SMNVEV (reference sequence). Trimming pared 3 bases from V and 0 bases from J, leaving 8 bases between. The CDR3 region has the DNA TGTGCCAGCAGTTTCGGTTCACTGAACACTGAAGCTTTCTTT. Protein product: CASSFGSLNTEAFF.

The V and J genes are TRBV29-1 and TRBJ2-7; maybe TRBD2 (6 bases). The V end lost 4 bases, the J end lost 3 bases, and 31 bases lay between the germline ends. This CDR3 is 19 amino acids long. Per germline, CDR1 SQVTM and CDR2 ANQGSEA. The CDR3 nucleotides are TGCAGCGTTGGGGCCGACCGGGACTCCGTTCTGATGGGTCGCTACGAGCAGTACTTC. This translates into CSVGADRDSVLMGRYEQYF.

This chain uses TRBV5-1 with TRBJ1-1; 8 bases align to TRBD1. V lost 2 bases, J lost 4 bases, and 7 bases stayed unmatched. This CDR3 is 15 amino acids long. Germline CDR1 is SGHRS and CDR2 is YFSETQ. The DNA of the CDR3 is TGCGCCAGCAGCTTTCCAGGGGGCGGGGGCACTGAAGCTTTCTTT. It specifies CASSFPGGGGTEAFF.

The chain recombines TRBV6-1 with TRBJ2-2; D gene uncertain. The V and J ends lost 0 bases and 6 bases respectively, with 8 bases between them. The CDR3 is made up of 14 amino acids. Per germline, CDR1 MNHNS and CDR2 SASEGT. The CDR3 region has the DNA TGTGCCAGCAGTGAAGCTGCGTTCCCCGGGGAGCTGTTTTTT. This translates into CASSEAAFPGELFF.

This rearrangement joins TRBV13 to TRBJ2-7; possible D gene TRBD2, 6 bases. The germline gives CDR1 PRHDT, CDR2 FYEKMQ (reference sequence). The V end lost 1 base, the J end lost 4 bases, and 8 bases lay between the germline ends. The CDR3 has 13 residues. The chain's CDR3 is CASSLVSGYEQYF. As DNA, the CDR3 is TGTGCCAGCAGCTTAGTTAGCGGTTACGAGCAGTACTTC.

The chain links TRBV5-1 to TRBJ2-6, with no clear D. The germline V gene has CDR1 SGHRS and CDR2 YFSETQ. The CDR3 covers 14 residues. V lost 0 bases and J 2 bases, leaving 3 bases between the germline ends. Here the CDR3 reads CASSLAAGANVLTF. CDR3 in DNA: TGCGCCAGCAGCTTGGCCGCTGGGGCCAACGTCCTGACTTTC.

This chain connects TRBV28 to TRBJ1-1; D remains unclear. V was clipped by 3 bases and J by 2 bases, with 13 bases between them. Germline V gives CDR1 MDHEN, CDR2 SYDVKM. CDR3 size: 15 residues. The CDR3 sequence: CASSFPGRLNTEAFF. In DNA, the CDR3 is TGTGCCAGCAGTTTTCCCGGTAGACTAAACACTGAAGCTTTCTTT.

The rearrangement links TRBV19 to TRBJ2-3; tentatively, D is TRBD1 (5 bases). The CDR3 has 15 amino acids. Per germline, CDR1 LNHDA and CDR2 SQIVND (reference sequence). V shed 3 bases and J shed 4 bases, with 14 bases lying between them. The CDR3 loop reads CASSIRQGWADTQYF. DNA of the CDR3: TGTGCCAGTAGTATTCGGCAGGGTTGGGCAGATACGCAGTATTTT.

J is TRBJ2-5 and V is TRBV5-1, with TRBD2 identical over 10 bases. Germline CDR1 and CDR2: SGHRS and YFSETQ. The CDR3 is 14 amino acids. V shed 2 bases and J 3 bases; nucleotides not matched to a gene: 1. In DNA form, the CDR3 reads TGCGCCAGCAGCTTCGGACTAGCGGAAGAGACCCAGTACTTC. This sequence encodes CASSFGLAEETQYF.

This chain uses TRBV19 with TRBJ1-1; D perhaps matches TRBD1 (6 bases). This CDR3 has 16 residues. Germline assignment: CDR1 LNHDA and CDR2 SQIVND (reference sequence). V lost 8 bases and J 2 bases, leaving 21 bases between the germline ends. CDR3 amino acids: CASAKGGLGRNTEAFF. CDR3 sequence (DNA): TGTGCCAGTGCCAAGGGGGGGCTGGGGCGTAACACTGAAGCTTTCTTT.

The chain has TRBV5-1 and TRBJ1-5, with D hard to call. Between the trimmed V and J ends, which lost 0 bases and 5 bases, there was a span of 6 bases. CDR1 and CDR2 (germline): SGHRS, YFSETQ. The CDR3 loop spans 13 amino acids. The CDR3 is CASSLESDQPQHF. CDR3 sequence (DNA): TGCGCCAGCAGCTTGGAGTCGGATCAGCCCCAGCATTTT.

This sequence joins TRBV2 and TRBJ2-7; D perhaps matches TRBD1 (5 bases). Trimming stripped 6 bases from V and 2 bases from J, with 14 bases between. This CDR3 is 14 amino acids long. Germline V lookup: CDR1 SNHLY, CDR2 FYNNEI. CDR3 protein: CASRVGAATYEQYF. CDR3 nucleotide sequence: TGTGCCAGCAGAGTAGGGGCAGCCACCTACGAGCAGTACTTC.

The V and J genes are TRBV27 and TRBJ1-4; the match to TRBD1 covers 7 bases. From germline, CDR1 is MNHEY and CDR2 SMNVEV (reference sequence). The CDR3 sequence is 16 residues long. V lost 0 bases, J lost 8 bases, and 9 bases stayed unmatched. The CDR3 nucleotides read TGTGCCAGCAGTTTATCATTCGAACAGGGGAGGGAAAAACTGTTTTTT. Translation: CASSLSFEQGREKLFF.

The rearrangement uses TRBV9 and TRBJ1-1; D perhaps matches TRBD1 (5 bases). There are 14 residues in the CDR3. Germline CDR1 and CDR2: SGDLS and YYNGEE. Deletions cut 4 bases from V and 3 bases from J, with 13 bases between. CDR3 in DNA: TGTGCCAGCAGCCTTCAGGGAATGGACACTGAAGCTTTCTTT. It translates to CASSLQGMDTEAFF.

The rearrangement uses TRBV12-5 and TRBJ2-2; D unclear. The V gene's germline CDR1 is LGHNT and CDR2 FRNRAP. The CDR3 covers 16 residues. Between the trimmed V and J ends, which lost 0 bases and 1 base, there was a span of 9 bases. The CDR3 region has the DNA TGTGCTAGTGGTTTGGTACGGCAGGAGAACACCGGGGAGCTGTTTTTT. Translated: CASGLVRQENTGELFF. Based on the CDR3 plus reference TRBV12-5 and TRBJ2-2, the full variable domain is DARVTQTPRHKVTEMGQEVTMRCQPILGHNTVFWYRQTMMQGLELLAYFRNRAPLDDSGMPKDRFSAEMPDATLATLKIQPSEPRDSAVYFCASGLVRQENTGELFFGEGSRLTVL.

This sequence joins TRBV10-3 and TRBJ1-4, with 9 bases that match TRBD1. V lost 6 bases and J lost 5; bases outside the gene matches: 10. Per the germline V gene, CDR1 is ENHRY and CDR2 is SYGVKD. CDR3 length: 16 amino acids. This CDR3 reads CAISRDREGPNEKLFF. CDR3 nucleotides: TGTGCCATCAGCCGGGACAGGGAGGGACCAAATGAAAAACTGTTTTTT.

This clone was observed a few times. The rearrangement links TRBV2 to TRBJ2-7; no definite D call. Trimming pared 2 bases from V and 6 bases from J, leaving 8 bases between. Germline CDR1 reads SNHLY; CDR2 reads FYNNEI. The CDR3 has 12 amino acids. The chain's CDR3 is CASSESRFEQYF. Written as DNA, the CDR3 is TGTGCCAGCAGTGAATCTCGGTTCGAGCAGTACTTC.

Points on this clone: The sample has other DNA sequences that encode this CDR3 too. The V gene is TRBV19, the J gene TRBJ2-5; a possible D gene is TRBD1 (5 bases). Germline values: CDR1 LNHDA, CDR2 SQIVND (reference sequence). Trimming stripped 6 bases from V and 4 bases from J, with 15 bases between. The CDR3 covers 14 residues. This CDR3 is CASRPRAGGETQYF. The CDR3 bases are TGTGCCAGTAGACCCAGGGCCGGCGGAGAGACCCAGTACTTC.

The chain is built from TRBV6-1 and TRBJ2-1; 7 nucleotides line up with TRBD1. From germline, CDR1 is MNHNS and CDR2 SASEGT. This CDR3 is 13 amino acids long. Losses at the gene ends were 3 bases for V and 8 bases for J; bases not matched to a gene: 4. The CDR3 protein is CASSETGPHEQFF. The CDR3, as DNA: TGTGCCAGCAGTGAGACAGGGCCCCATGAGCAGTTCTTC.

The table lists this clone with a count of one. The chain combines TRBV2 with TRBJ2-1; D is perhaps TRBD2 (6 bases). This CDR3 contains 12 residues. V lost 8 bases, J lost 8 bases, and 13 bases lay in between. Per germline, CDR1 SNHLY and CDR2 FYNNEI. The CDR3 region has the DNA TGTGCCAGCTATTGGGGGGTCTATGAGCAGTTCTTC. Translation gives CASYWGVYEQFF.

This chain uses TRBV7-2 with TRBJ1-1; TRBD1 might be the D (6 bases). Per germline, CDR1 SGHTA and CDR2 FQGNSA. The CDR3 has 12 residues. V was pared by 7 bases and J by 7 bases, with 13 bases between. The CDR3 DNA follows: TGTGCCAGCACCAAAACAGGGTTTGAAGCTTTCTTT. Protein sequence: CASTKTGFEAFF.

The genes are TRBV27 and TRBJ2-3, with D hard to call. The CDR3 spans 13 residues. Deletions cut 5 bases from V and 2 bases from J, with 8 bases between. The V gene's germline CDR1 is MNHEY and CDR2 SMNVEV (reference sequence). The CDR3 loop is CASSPSLTDTQYF. The CDR3 DNA reads as TGTGCCAGCAGTCCCTCTCTCACAGATACGCAGTATTTT.

This clone was seen a few times. The chain carries TRBV6-5 and TRBJ1-5; 10 nucleotides match TRBD1. CDR3 size: 15 residues. CDR1 is MNHEY, CDR2 SVGAGI, per germline. V lost 6 bases to trimming and J lost 7 bases; unmatched junction nucleotides: 9. The CDR3 loop reads CASRPTGGSKQPQHF. CDR3 bases: TGTGCCAGCAGACCGACAGGGGGCTCAAAGCAGCCCCAGCATTTT.